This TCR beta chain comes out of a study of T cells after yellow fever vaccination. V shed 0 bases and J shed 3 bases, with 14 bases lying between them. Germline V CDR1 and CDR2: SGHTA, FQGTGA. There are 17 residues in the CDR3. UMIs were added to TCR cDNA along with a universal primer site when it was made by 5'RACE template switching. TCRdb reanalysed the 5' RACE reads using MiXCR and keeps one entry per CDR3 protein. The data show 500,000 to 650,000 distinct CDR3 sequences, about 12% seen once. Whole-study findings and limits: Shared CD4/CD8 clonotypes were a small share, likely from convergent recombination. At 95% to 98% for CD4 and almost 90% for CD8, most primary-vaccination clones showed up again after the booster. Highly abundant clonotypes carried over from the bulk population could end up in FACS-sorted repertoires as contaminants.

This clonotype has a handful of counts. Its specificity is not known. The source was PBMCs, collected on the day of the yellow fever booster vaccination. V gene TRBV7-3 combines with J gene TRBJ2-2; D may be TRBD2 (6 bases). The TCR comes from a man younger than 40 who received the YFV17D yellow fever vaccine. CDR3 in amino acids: CASSLTRDRADTGELFF. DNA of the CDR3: TGTGCCAGCAGCTTAACGCGGGATCGGGCGGACACCGGGGAGCTGTTTTTT.